Below, one TCR beta chain is given with its context. Its antigen remains undetermined. The record has no base qualities; no much larger clone is one base away. This entry belongs to a study of OX40 agonist ivuxolimab in advanced cancers. In terms of the full investigation: Ivuxolimab was an agonistic, fully human IgG2 monoclonal antibody directed against OX40 (CD134), a costimulatory receptor. Intravenous ivuxolimab was administered to patients every 2 weeks at six dose levels: 0.01, 0.1, 0.3, 1.5, 3 and 10 mg/kg. Of the 50 to 55 dose-escalation patients, hepatocellular carcinoma was present in about 20, melanoma in approximately 15, renal cell carcinoma in 9 and head and neck cancer in 9. In the dose-escalation cohort, approximately 82% of patients were male, and the mean age was 60 years with a range of roughly 20 to 80. Patients were allowed to have had prior anti-PD-1, anti-PD-L1 or anti-CTLA-4 therapy, and 40% of the dose-escalation patients had been treated with checkpoint inhibitors. Three dose-escalation patients achieved partial responses, one with hepatocellular carcinoma and two with cutaneous melanoma. The purpose of peripheral TCRbeta sequencing was to test whether ivuxolimab changed TCR sequence diversity and led to clonal T-cell expansion. The paper covers the monotherapy dose-escalation part of the phase I ivuxolimab trial, which included N of about 50 patients.

Taken from cysteine to phenylalanine, the CDR3 has 12 residues. Here the CDR3 DNA is all that survives: 36 bases in frame from base 1. Cut back by 7 bases and 4 bases, the V and J ends lie 9 bases apart. From a lookup of the germline V gene (reference sequence), CDR1 and CDR2 are SGHKS and YYEKEE. Genomic DNA was isolated from the sorted cells so that the TCRbeta CDR3 region could be sequenced. TCRbeta CDR3 regions were sequenced using the immunoSEQ Assay. The table was pulled from immuneACCESS by TCRdb, which kept in-frame rearrangements only. Such tables lose some clones; where checked, under half of the loss comes from unresolved V genes, and the rest has no known cause. The sample records over 60,000 clones, roughly 85% of which are singletons. Jointly, the top ten make up roughly 6.3% of the sample. Study-level results and caveats: Low levels of normalized T-cell clonal expansion were also seen in some patients who did not respond. In the 0.1-3.0 mg/kg groups, partial responders had among the lowest normalized peripheral clonal expansion, particularly in CD8+ T cells. The antigen specificity of the peripheral T cells that underwent clonal expansion was not determined. At doses of 0.1 to 3.0 mg/kg, clonal expansion of both CD4+ and CD8+ T cells in blood was seen between baseline and week 6. After ivuxolimab, expanded clones were on average more numerous among CD8+ T cells than among CD4+ T cells.

The trial excluded patients who had a history of autoimmune disease or who were on systemic immunosuppression. Peripheral blood for TCR sequencing was collected from all dose cohorts at baseline, on cycle 4 day 1, and on cycle 7 day 1. The samples were taken from a phase I, first-in-human, multicenter, open-label dose-escalation trial of ivuxolimab. The trial enrolled adults with locally advanced or metastatic head and neck squamous cell, hepatocellular, melanoma or renal cell carcinoma. Before TCR sequencing, CD4+ T cells and CD8+ T cells were sorted from peripheral blood as separate populations. The TCR comes from an adult with an advanced solid tumor such as melanoma, head and neck, liver or kidney cancer. The source material was CD4+ or CD8+ T cells sorted from blood, sampled in a trial of the OX40 agonist ivuxolimab. Here the chain combines TRBV5-5 and TRBJ2-1; the D gene is perhaps TRBD1, from 6 matching bases. DNA sequence: TGTGCCAGCCGGACAGCGTACAATGAGCAGTTCTTC. This yields the protein CASRTAYNEQFF.